This T cell receptor beta chain was obtained from a study of a mutant IDH1 vaccine in newly diagnosed glioma. As concerns this clone: Its antigen is not identified.

The time point is: week 23, last vaccination. Topical imiquimod was applied with each vaccine dose, which held 300 ug of mutant IDH1 20-mer peptide. Repertoires were generated with immunoSEQ multiplex PCR, while TCRdb's copy carries only in-frame clones and drops some. Of approximately 66,000 clones detected, over 75% appear once; the ten largest clones hold approximately 12%. This clonotype was obtained from a man aged 18 to 30 with glioma. The source material was PBMCs, sampled from a glioma patient whose treatment included an IDH1 peptide vaccine.

The chain's CDR3 is CASSPRDRDHTEAFF. The CDR3 bases are TGTGCCAGCTCGCCGCGGGACAGGGACCACACTGAAGCTTTCTTT. This chain uses TRBV18 with TRBJ1-1, with TRBD1 matching over 9 bases. The CDR3 length is 15 residues. J gave up 3 bases and V 6 bases, and 8 bases lay outside the gene matches. Germline V CDR1 and CDR2: KGHSH, LQKENI.